These 23 T cell receptor beta chains originate from one sample sequenced in a study of response to subunit inactivated influenza vaccine. Via MiXCR, TCRdb re-called the RT-PCR reads, giving one row per CDR3 protein. Of over 400,000 distinct CDR3 sequences listed, approximately 11% were seen once; the top ten hold approximately 12%. The source material was PBMCs from blood, sampled roughly 48 days after vaccination. All receptors derive from a man aged 50 or older who received an inactivated influenza vaccine.

This chain links TRBV24-1 with TRBJ2-1; 7 nucleotides agree with TRBD1. This CDR3 contains 16 residues. Germline V lookup: CDR1 KGHDR, CDR2 SFDVKD. The V segment lost 1 base and the J segment 5 bases; nucleotides outside the gene matches: 7. CDR3 loop: CATSDFGQQGNNEQFF. The CDR3 DNA reads as TGTGCCACCAGTGATTTCGGACAACAGGGGAACAATGAGCAGTTCTTC.

In its sample, this clonotype was seen many times. The J gene is TRBJ2-3, the V gene TRBV12-3 or TRBV12-4; tentative D call: TRBD2 (5 bases). The CDR3 loop spans 14 amino acids. V was trimmed by 1 base and J by 7 bases, leaving 12 bases between them. The DNA for the CDR3 is TGTGCCAGCAGTTTAGGAGGGTCAGCGTATACGCAGTATTTT. This gives the protein CASSLGGSAYTQYF.

This clonotype has only a few counts. V and J are TRBV27 and TRBJ2-5; 8 bases match TRBD1. The length of the CDR3 is 14 residues. Trimming took 5 bases from V and 2 from J; bases not matched to a gene: 4. Germline values: CDR1 MNHEY, CDR2 SMNVEV (reference sequence). CDR3 coding DNA: TGTGCCAGCAGTACGGACAGGGAACAAGAGACCCAGTACTTC. Translating it yields CASSTDREQETQYF.

This sequence joins TRBV4-3 and TRBJ1-1; possible D gene TRBD1, 6 bases. V shed 7 bases and J shed 8 bases, with 17 bases lying between them. CDR1 LGHNA and CDR2 YSLEER come from the germline V gene. The CDR3 runs to 13 residues. CDR3 DNA sequence: TGCGCCAGCACCACACGTGCAGGGGACGAAGCTTTCTTT. Its translation is CASTTRAGDEAFF.

In its sample, this clonotype was seen a few times. This chain joins TRBV29-1 and TRBJ2-3; TRBD2 matches 13 bases. Germline V gene lookup returns CDR1 SQVTM and CDR2 ANQGSEA. The CDR3 length is 15 residues. Germline trimming cut 5 bases from V and 4 bases from J; bases unmatched to any gene: 6. The CDR3 loop is CSVHRTSGGPDTQYF. The CDR3 nucleotides read TGCAGCGTTCACCGGACTAGCGGGGGCCCAGATACGCAGTATTTT.

The rearrangement joins TRBV5-1 to TRBJ2-1; D is ambiguous. Germline CDR1 is SGHRS and CDR2 is YFSETQ. Trimming removed 0 bases from V and 1 base from J, with 14 bases in between. The CDR3 runs 17 residues. The CDR3: CASSLVPLADSYNEQFF. In DNA form, the CDR3 reads TGCGCCAGCAGCTTGGTCCCCCTGGCGGATTCCTACAATGAGCAGTTCTTC.

This clonotype came up a few times. V gene TRBV11-2 combines with J gene TRBJ2-1; 8 bases align to TRBD1. Per germline, CDR1 SGHAT and CDR2 FQNNGV. The CDR3 has 16 amino acids. V lost 1 base, J lost 7 bases, and 9 bases stayed unmatched. CDR3 in amino acids: CASSLVSPGTGNEQFF. The CDR3 nucleotides are TGTGCCAGCAGCTTAGTCTCCCCCGGGACAGGTAATGAGCAGTTCTTC.

This chain connects TRBV20-1 to TRBJ1-1, with no clear D. The CDR3 totals 15 residues. Trimming removed 2 bases at V and 1 base at J, with 14 bases between. Germline-derived CDR1 and CDR2 are DFQATT and SNEGSKA (reference sequence). CDR3 region: CSARLMLRGNTEAFF. The CDR3 coding sequence is TGCAGTGCTAGATTAATGTTACGCGGGAACACTGAAGCTTTCTTT.

Only a few counts were recorded for this clonotype. The genes are TRBV7-2 and TRBJ2-7; weak D call: TRBD2 (6 bases). The V end lost 3 bases, the J end lost 13 bases, and 22 bases lay between the germline ends. The germline CDR1 and CDR2 sequences are SGHTA and FQGNSA. The length of the CDR3 is 14 residues. The CDR3 sequence is CASSLGDSLYERYF. DNA of the CDR3: TGTGCCAGCAGCTTGGGGGACTCCCTTTACGAGCGATACTTC.

This clonotype showed up many times. V is TRBV11-2 and J is TRBJ2-7, with a tentative D call TRBD1 (6 bases). This CDR3 is built from 16 residues. The ends were cut back, 5 bases at V and 1 base at J, with 18 bases in the middle. In germline, CDR1 is SGHAT, CDR2 FQNNGV. As DNA, the CDR3 is TGTGCCAGCAGCCCATTACAGGGAAGGAGGTCCTACGAGCAGTACTTC. As protein: CASSPLQGRRSYEQYF.

A few counts support this clonotype. The chain joins TRBV5-6 to TRBJ1-1, with 11 bases identical to TRBD1. Germline V CDR1 and CDR2: SGHDT, YYEEEE. Trimming took 0 bases from V and 0 from J; bases not matched to a gene: 7. CDR3 length equals 18 residues. CDR3 coding DNA: TGTGCCAGCAGCTTGGGGACAGGGGGCGCGGGCATGAACACTGAAGCTTTCTTT. This sequence encodes CASSLGTGGAGMNTEAFF.

This clonotype occurred a few times. The V call is TRBV12-3 or TRBV12-4, the J call TRBJ2-3; D remains unclear. Trimming pared 3 bases from V and 6 bases from J, leaving 7 bases between. The CDR3 runs 12 residues. Written as DNA, the CDR3 is TGTGCCAGCAGTTTCATCCCGGATACGCAGTATTTT. Its protein is CASSFIPDTQYF.

The chain has TRBV29-1 and TRBJ2-5; D is perhaps TRBD2 (6 bases). This CDR3 region has 16 residues. The germline V gene has CDR1 SQVTM and CDR2 ANQGSEA. Trimming cost V 4 bases and J 0 bases, with 18 bases left between them. The CDR3 nucleotides are TGCAGCGTTGTGCCCCGGGACTTCTCGTACCAAGAGACCCAGTACTTC. As protein: CSVVPRDFSYQETQYF.

This clonotype was seen a handful of times. The rearrangement uses TRBV7-9 and TRBJ2-3; 9 nucleotides align to TRBD2. The CDR3 extends over 16 amino acids. The junction had 4 bases not matched to a gene; V was cut back by 0 bases and J by 3 bases. The germline CDR1 and CDR2 sequences are SEHNR and FQNEAQ (reference sequence). The CDR3 reads CASSLASGSNTDTQYF. CDR3 nucleotide sequence: TGTGCCAGCAGCTTAGCTAGCGGGAGTAATACAGATACGCAGTATTTT. The variable domain in full, with the rest retrieved from reference TRBV7-9 and TRBJ2-3, is DTGVSQNPRHKITKRGQNVTFRCDPISEHNRLYWYRQTLGQGPEFLTYFQNEAQLEKSRLLSDRFSAERPKGSFSTLEIQRTEQGDSAMYLCASSLASGSNTDTQYFGPGTRLTVL.

J is TRBJ2-2 and V is TRBV11-2; tentatively, D is TRBD2 (6 bases). Germline assignment: CDR1 SGHAT and CDR2 FQNNGV. V was shortened by 6 bases and J by 2 bases, with 16 bases between the two germline ends. The CDR3 sequence is 16 residues long. This CDR3 reads CASRKTTGTNTGELFF. CDR3 bases: TGTGCCAGCAGAAAAACGACGGGGACTAACACCGGGGAGCTGTTTTTT.

The table lists this clonotype with many counts. The gene calls are TRBV27 and TRBJ2-7, with 9 bases fitting TRBD2. V dropped 5 bases and J dropped 3; count of bases not matched to a gene: 5. Germline CDR1 MNHEY, CDR2 SMNVEV (reference sequence). CDR3 length equals 14 residues. As DNA, the CDR3 is TGTGCCAGCAGTGAGGGACTAGCCAACTACGAGCAGTACTTC. Encoded protein: CASSEGLANYEQYF.

This clonotype was detected ten times or more. This sequence joins TRBV20-1 and TRBJ2-1; D is perhaps TRBD2 (5 bases). V was pared by 6 bases and J by 5 bases, with 8 bases between. Germline loops: CDR1 DFQATT, CDR2 SNEGSKA (reference sequence). This CDR3 spans 11 amino acids. For the CDR3, the DNA is TGCAGTGCGATCGGGGACAATGAGCAGTTCTTC. This gives the protein CSAIGDNEQFF.

This clonotype was counted a few times. This chain uses TRBV12-3 or TRBV12-4 with TRBJ2-3, with 9 bases that match TRBD2. The V and J ends lost 4 bases and 5 bases, in that order; junction bases with no gene match: 4. This CDR3 contains 14 residues. The CDR3 DNA is TGTGCCAGCAGTTGGGTAGCGGGGGTAGATACGCAGTATTTT. It encodes CASSWVAGVDTQYF.

Many counts were recorded for this clonotype. The chain recombines TRBV5-1 with TRBJ2-1; D is uncertain. Germline assignment: CDR1 SGHRS and CDR2 YFSETQ. V was pared by 1 base and J by 0 bases, with 8 bases between. The CDR3 contains 15 residues. CDR3 in DNA: TGCGCCAGCAGCTTGAGGGTTAGCTCCTACAATGAGCAGTTCTTC. Translating gives CASSLRVSSYNEQFF. Supplemented by reference TRBV5-1 and TRBJ2-1, the full variable domain reads KAGVTQTPRYLIKTRGQQVTLSCSPISGHRSVSWYQQTPGQGLQFLFEYFSETQRNKGNFPGRFSGRQFSNSRSEMNVSTLELGDSALYLCASSLRVSSYNEQFFGPGTRLTVL.

V gene TRBV20-1 combines with J gene TRBJ1-5; D remains ambiguous. Trimming stripped 3 bases from V and 0 bases from J, with 9 bases between. This CDR3 has 14 amino acids. Germline V lookup: CDR1 DFQATT, CDR2 SNEGSKA (reference sequence). CDR3 nucleotide sequence: TGCAGTGCTAGTACAGCCGATAGCAATCAGCCCCAGCATTTT. Translation gives CSASTADSNQPQHF.

This clonotype has a handful of counts. The CDR3 DNA reads as TGCGCCAGCAGTGGGCCGGGCTCCTACAATGAGCAGTTCTTC. Translating gives CASSGPGSYNEQFF. This chain connects TRBV10-2 to TRBJ2-1; no clear D. The CDR3 sequence is 14 residues long. Per germline, CDR1 WSHSY and CDR2 SAAADI. V lost 4 bases, J lost 0 bases, and 7 bases lay in between.

The chain carries TRBV15 and TRBJ2-7; D possibly matches TRBD1 or TRBD2 (5 bases each). This CDR3 has 11 amino acids. V gave up 3 bases and J gave up 5 bases, with 5 bases separating them. Germline loops: CDR1 LNHNV, CDR2 YYDKDF (reference sequence). The CDR3 DNA reads as TGTGCCACCAGCAGGGGGGACGAGCAGTACTTC. It translates to CATSRGDEQYF.

This sequence joins TRBV12-3 or TRBV12-4 and TRBJ2-7; the match to TRBD2 covers 7 bases. Trimming removed 5 bases from V and 1 base from J; junction bases left unmatched: 8. The CDR3 totals 15 residues. CDR3: CASSPQSGVSYEQYF. DNA for the CDR3: TGTGCCAGCAGTCCCCAGAGCGGGGTATCCTACGAGCAGTACTTC.